This T cell receptor (beta chain) came from a study of T cells after yellow fever vaccination. The sample holds many counts of this clonotype. Its cognate antigen is unknown. Sequence at one end of the junction differs from germline and may be a read error. The CDR3 runs 12 residues. Germline lookup yields CDR1 SGHTA and CDR2 FQGNSA. Whole-study results and caveats: Clonotypes found in both CD4 and CD8 compartments made up a small share. A weaker but faster secondary response was observed, peaking on day 5 versus 15. Abundant clonotypes from the bulk population could contaminate FACS-sorted repertoires.

The authors made TCR cDNA by 5'RACE template switching, adding a universal primer site and UMIs. TCRdb independently ran MiXCR on the 5' RACE reads; one entry per CDR3 protein. The top ten hold about 41% of the sample, which has about 29,000 distinct CDR3 sequences, less than 6.5% seen once. Sequencing was performed on CD8+ T cells sorted from PBMCs, taken 10 days after the yellow fever booster vaccination. The sequence was obtained from a man in his thirties or forties who received the YFV17D yellow fever vaccine. V and J are TRBV7-2 and TRBJ1-5; D is ambiguous. CDR3 protein: CASSLANQPQHF. CDR3 nucleotides: TGTGCCAGCAGCCTAGCCAATCAGCCCCAGCATTTT.